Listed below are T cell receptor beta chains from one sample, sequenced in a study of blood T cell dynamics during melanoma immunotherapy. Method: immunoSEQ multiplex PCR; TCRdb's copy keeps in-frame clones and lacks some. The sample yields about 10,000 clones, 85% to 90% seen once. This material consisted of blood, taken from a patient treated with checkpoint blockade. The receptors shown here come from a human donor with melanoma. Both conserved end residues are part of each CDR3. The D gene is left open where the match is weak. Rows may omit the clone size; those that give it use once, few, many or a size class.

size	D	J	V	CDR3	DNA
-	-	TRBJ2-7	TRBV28	CASSLGGIVYEQYF	TGTGCCAGCAGTTTGGGCGGGATAGTCTACGAGCAGTACTTC
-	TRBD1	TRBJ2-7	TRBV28	CASRSGTGPTYEQYF	TGTGCCAGCAGGTCCGGGACAGGGCCGACCTACGAGCAGTACTTC
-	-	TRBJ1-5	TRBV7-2	CASSLGTLQPQHF	TGTGCCAGCAGCTTAGGAACGTTGCAGCCCCAGCATTTT
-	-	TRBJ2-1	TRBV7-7	CASSLGVTSYNEQFF	TGTGCTAGCAGCTTGGGTGTTACCTCCTACAATGAGCAGTTCTTC
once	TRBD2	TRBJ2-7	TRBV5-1	CASSLGSGGTYEQYF	TGCGCCAGCAGCTTGGGAAGCGGGGGGACCTACGAGCAGTACTTC
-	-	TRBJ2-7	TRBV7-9	CASTRPQGGYEQYF	TGTGCCAGCACCCGCCCTCAGGGGGGCTACGAGCAGTACTTC
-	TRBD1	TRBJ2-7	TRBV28	CASRPAGTGGYEQYF	TGTGCCAGCAGACCGGCCGGGACAGGGGGGTACGAGCAGTACTTC
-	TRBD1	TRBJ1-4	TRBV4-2	CASSQDWDRANEKLFF	TGTGCCAGCAGCCAAGATTGGGACAGGGCTAATGAAAAACTGTTTTTT
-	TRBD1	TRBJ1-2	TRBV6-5	CASRLGTGNYGYTF	TGTGCCAGCAGACTTGGGACAGGGAACTATGGCTACACCTTC
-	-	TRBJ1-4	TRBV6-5	CASSHSATNEKLFF	TGTGCCAGCAGCCACAGCGCAACTAATGAAAAACTGTTTTTT
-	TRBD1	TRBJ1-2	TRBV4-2	CASSQAKDRTNNYGYTF	TGTGCCAGCAGCCAAGCGAAGGACAGGACCAATAACTATGGCTACACCTTC
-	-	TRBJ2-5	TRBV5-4	CASSLAFRETFEETQYF	TGTGCCAGCAGCTTGGCTTTCCGGGAAACCTTCGAGGAGACCCAGTACTTC
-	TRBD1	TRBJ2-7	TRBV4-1	CASSQAGTGGEQYF	TGCGCCAGCAGCCAAGCCGGGACAGGGGGCGAGCAGTACTTC
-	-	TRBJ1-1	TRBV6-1	CASSEGVRVEAFF	TGTGCCAGCAGTGAAGGCGTACGGGTTGAAGCTTTCTTT
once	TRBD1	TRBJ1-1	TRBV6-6	CASRGDRSTEAFF	TGTGCCAGCAGAGGGGACAGATCAACTGAAGCTTTCTTT
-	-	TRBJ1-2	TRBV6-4	CASSDDQGQGISNYGYTF	TGTGCCAGCAGTGATGACCAGGGCCAGGGGATTTCTAACTATGGCTACACCTTC
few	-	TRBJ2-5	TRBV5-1	CASSPLQVQETQYF	TGCGCCAGCAGCCCCTTACAGGTCCAAGAGACCCAGTACTTC
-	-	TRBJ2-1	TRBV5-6	CASSLLRTIDEQFF	TGTGCCAGCAGCTTGCTCCGGACTATAGATGAGCAGTTCTTC
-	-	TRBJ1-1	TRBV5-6	CASSSTGQMNTEAFF	TGTGCCAGCAGCTCGACAGGCCAAATGAACACTGAAGCTTTCTTT
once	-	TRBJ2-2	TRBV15	CATSRDMAGPGELFF	TGTGCCACCAGCAGAGATATGGCGGGTCCCGGGGAGCTGTTTTTT
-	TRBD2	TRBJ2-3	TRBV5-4	CASSLAGGGGRTDTQYF	TGTGCCAGCAGCTTGGCCGGGGGCGGGGGGCGGACAGATACGCAGTATTTT
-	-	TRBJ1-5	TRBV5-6	CASSLYYIDYQPQHF	TGTGCCAGCAGCTTGTACTATATAGACTATCAGCCCCAGCATTTT
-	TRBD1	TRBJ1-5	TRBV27	CASSLRGQRNQPQHF	TGTGCCAGCAGTTTAAGGGGACAGCGTAATCAGCCCCAGCATTTT
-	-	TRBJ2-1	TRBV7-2	CASSRPPSDTQFF	TGTGCCAGCAGCCGGCCCCCGTCGGACACACAGTTCTTC
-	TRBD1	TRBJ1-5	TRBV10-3	CAISEGQDNQPQHF	TGTGCCATCAGTGAGGGACAGGACAATCAGCCCCAGCATTTT
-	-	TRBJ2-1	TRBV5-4	CASSGGDEQFF	TGTGCCAGCAGCGGGGGAGATGAGCAGTTCTTC
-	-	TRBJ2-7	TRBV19	CASSKAGPSYEQYF	TGTGCCAGTAGTAAGGCAGGACCCTCCTACGAGCAGTACTTC
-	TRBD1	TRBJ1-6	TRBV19	CASSGRPGQGDPPLHF	TGTGCCAGTAGTGGTCGACCGGGACAGGGGGATCCACCCCTCCACTTT
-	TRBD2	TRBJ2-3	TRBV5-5	CASSSLRSASLAGGDTQYF	TGTGCCAGCAGCTCTCTCCGCTCGGCTAGCCTAGCGGGAGGGGATACGCAGTATTTT
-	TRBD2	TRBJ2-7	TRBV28	CASSPPGGAGNEQYF	TGTGCCAGCAGTCCTCCGGGGGGGGCAGGTAACGAGCAGTACTTC
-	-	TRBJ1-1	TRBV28	CASSLRTKGITEAFF	TGTGCCAGCAGTCTAAGGACAAAGGGGATCACTGAAGCTTTCTTT
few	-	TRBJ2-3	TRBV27	CASTIPPDTQYF	TGTGCCAGCACCATCCCCCCAGATACGCAGTATTTT
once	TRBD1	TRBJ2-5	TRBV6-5	CASSYHVTGGVETQYF	TGTGCCAGCAGTTACCACGTGACAGGGGGCGTAGAGACCCAGTACTTC
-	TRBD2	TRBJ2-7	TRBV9	CASRSGLAVYEQYF	TGTGCCAGCAGGTCGGGACTAGCGGTGTACGAGCAGTACTTC
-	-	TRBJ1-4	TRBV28	CASSLMAEIPKLFF	TGTGCCAGCAGTTTAATGGCAGAAATTCCAAAACTGTTTTTT
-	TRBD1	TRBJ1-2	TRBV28	CASSPGTDYGYTF	TGTGCCAGCAGTCCAGGGACAGACTATGGCTACACCTTC
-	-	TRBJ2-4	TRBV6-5	CASSQDASTKNIQYF	TGTGCCAGCAGCCAAGACGCTAGCACCAAAAACATTCAGTACTTC
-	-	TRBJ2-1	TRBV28	CASSLVASIYNEQFF	TGTGCCAGCAGTTTGGTAGCGTCTATCTACAATGAGCAGTTCTTC
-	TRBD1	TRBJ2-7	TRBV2	CASSDRTGTYEQYF	TGTGCCAGCAGTGATCGGACAGGGACCTACGAGCAGTACTTC
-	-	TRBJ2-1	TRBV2	CASGRPAYNEQFF	TGTGCCAGCGGGCGGCCGGCGTACAATGAGCAGTTCTTC
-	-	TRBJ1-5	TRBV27	CASSWTGTDDQPQHF	TGTGCCAGCAGTTGGACCGGGACGGACGATCAGCCCCAGCATTTT
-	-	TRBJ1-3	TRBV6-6	CASSYEGISGNTIYF	TGTGCCAGCAGTTACGAGGGGATCTCTGGAAACACCATATATTTT
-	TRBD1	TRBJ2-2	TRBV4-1	CASSQKTGGGTGELFF	TGCGCCAGCAGCCAGAAGACAGGGGGCGGTACCGGGGAGCTGTTTTTT
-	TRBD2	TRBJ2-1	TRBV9	CASSVQAGGPSYNEQFF	TGTGCCAGCAGCGTGCAGGCGGGGGGGCCTTCCTACAATGAGCAGTTCTTC
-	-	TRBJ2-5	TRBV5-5	CASSFSTGTETQYF	TGTGCCAGCAGCTTTAGTACTGGGACCGAGACCCAGTACTTC
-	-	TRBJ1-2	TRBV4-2	CASSQVEQGANYGYTF	TGTGCCAGCAGCCAAGTAGAACAGGGAGCTAACTATGGCTACACCTTC
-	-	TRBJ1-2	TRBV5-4	CASSLPGGYGYTF	TGTGCCAGCAGCTTGCCGGGGGGCTATGGCTACACCTTC
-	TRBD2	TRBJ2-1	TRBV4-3	CASQSAGANCYEQFF	TGCGCCAGCCAATCAGCGGGGGCTAATTGTTATGAGCAGTTCTTC
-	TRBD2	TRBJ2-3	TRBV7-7	CASSLAPSAGGTDTQYF	TGTGCTAGCAGCTTAGCTCCCTCAGCGGGAGGGACAGATACGCAGTATTTT
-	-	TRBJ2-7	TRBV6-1	CASSETTSYEQYF	TGTGCCAGCAGTGAGACAACCTCCTACGAGCAGTACTTC
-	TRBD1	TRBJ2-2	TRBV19	CASSIGTGDPNTGELFF	TGTGCCAGTAGTATAGGAACAGGGGACCCGAACACCGGGGAGCTGTTTTTT
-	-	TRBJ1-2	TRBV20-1	CSAGGTYGYTF	TGCAGTGCTGGGGGGACCTATGGCTACACCTTC
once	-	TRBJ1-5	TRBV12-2	CASRLEGVGQPQHF	TGTGCAAGTCGCCTAGAGGGGGTTGGGCAGCCCCAGCATTTT
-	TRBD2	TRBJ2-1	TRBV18	CASSPPGLAGGQGNEQFF	TGTGCCAGCTCACCTCCGGGACTAGCGGGAGGGCAAGGCAATGAGCAGTTCTTC
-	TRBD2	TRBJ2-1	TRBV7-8	CASSGGLAAPNEQFF	TGTGCCAGCAGCGGAGGACTAGCGGCTCCTAATGAGCAGTTCTTC
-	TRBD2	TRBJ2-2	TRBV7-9	CASSSGLAGGTGELFF	TGTGCCAGCAGCTCTGGACTAGCGGGGGGGACCGGGGAGCTGTTTTTT
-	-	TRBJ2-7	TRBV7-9	CASSLGAYEQYF	TGTGCCAGCAGCTTAGGTGCCTACGAGCAGTACTTC